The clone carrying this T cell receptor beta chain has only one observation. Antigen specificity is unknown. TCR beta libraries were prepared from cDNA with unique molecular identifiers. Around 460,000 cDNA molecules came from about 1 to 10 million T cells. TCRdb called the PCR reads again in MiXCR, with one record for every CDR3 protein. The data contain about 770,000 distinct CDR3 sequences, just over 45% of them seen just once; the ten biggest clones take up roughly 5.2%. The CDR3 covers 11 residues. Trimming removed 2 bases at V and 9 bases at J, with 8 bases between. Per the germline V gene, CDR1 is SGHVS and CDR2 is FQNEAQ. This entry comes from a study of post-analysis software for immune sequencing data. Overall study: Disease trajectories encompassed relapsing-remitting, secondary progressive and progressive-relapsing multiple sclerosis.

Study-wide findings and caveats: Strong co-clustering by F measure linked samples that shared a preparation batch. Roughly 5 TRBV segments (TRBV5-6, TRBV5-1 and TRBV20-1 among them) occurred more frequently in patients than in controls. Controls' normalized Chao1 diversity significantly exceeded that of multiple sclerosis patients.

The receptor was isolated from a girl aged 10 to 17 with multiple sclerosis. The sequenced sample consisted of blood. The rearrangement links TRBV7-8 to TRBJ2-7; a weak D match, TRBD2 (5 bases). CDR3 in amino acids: CASSLPGRQYF. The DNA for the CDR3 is TGTGCCAGCAGCTTACCGGGAAGGCAGTACTTC.